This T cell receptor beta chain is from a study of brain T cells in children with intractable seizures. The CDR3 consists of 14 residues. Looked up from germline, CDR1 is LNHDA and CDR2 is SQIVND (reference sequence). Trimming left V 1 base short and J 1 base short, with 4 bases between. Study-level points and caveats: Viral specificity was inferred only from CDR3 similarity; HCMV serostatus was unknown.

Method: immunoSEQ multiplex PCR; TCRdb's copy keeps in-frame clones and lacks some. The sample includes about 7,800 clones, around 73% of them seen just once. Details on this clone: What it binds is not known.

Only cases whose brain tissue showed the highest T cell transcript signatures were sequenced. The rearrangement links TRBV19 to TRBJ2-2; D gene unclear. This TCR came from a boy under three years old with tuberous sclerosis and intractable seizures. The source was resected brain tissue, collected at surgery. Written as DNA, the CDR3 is TGTGCCAGTAGTATAGCCGTGAACACCGGGGAGCTGTTTTTT. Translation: CASSIAVNTGELFF.